This passage covers 14 T cell receptor beta chains from one sample sequenced in a study of shared clonotypes between healthy human individuals. The protocol was immunoSEQ multiplex PCR, while the TCRdb copy is restricted to in-frame clones and leaves out a portion. This sample has hundreds of thousands of clones, with about 74% found just once. Source material: PBMCs. The receptor source for this set is a middle-aged woman in good health. Some clones in this sample may be carry-over from other donors' samples.

The chain has TRBV6-6 and TRBJ1-2, with 8 bases identical to TRBD1. Germline V gene data show CDR1 as MNHNY and CDR2 as SVGAGI (reference sequence). This CDR3 is built from 16 residues. V shed 0 bases and J 4 bases; nucleotides not matched to a gene: 7. The CDR3 loop is CASSYSWDRYSYGYTF. The CDR3 coding sequence is TGTGCCAGCAGTTACTCTTGGGACAGGTACTCCTATGGCTACACCTTC.

The genes are TRBV9 and TRBJ2-1, with D possibly TRBD2 on 6 matching bases. The CDR3 is made up of 18 amino acids. Trimming pared 0 bases from V and 1 base from J, leaving 17 bases between. Germline values: CDR1 SGDLS, CDR2 YYNGEE. The CDR3 protein is CASSVDLFGSLSYNEQFF. Here the CDR3 DNA reads TGTGCCAGCAGCGTAGACCTCTTCGGGAGTTTATCCTACAATGAGCAGTTCTTC.

J is TRBJ1-4 and V is TRBV28; D call uncertain. Trimming left V 5 bases short and J 3 bases short, with 7 bases between. The V gene's germline CDR1 is MDHEN and CDR2 SYDVKM. The CDR3 contains 13 residues. CDR3 sequence: CASSGWSNEKLFF. The CDR3, as DNA: TGTGCCAGCAGTGGGTGGTCTAATGAAAAACTGTTTTTT.

The V gene is TRBV28, the J gene TRBJ2-7; D is perhaps TRBD2 (6 bases). V lost 1 base to trimming and J lost 4 bases, with 14 bases between them. The CDR3 sequence is 15 residues long. CDR1 MDHEN and CDR2 SYDVKM come from the germline V gene. The CDR3 protein is CASSLSSWDLYEQYF. In DNA form, the CDR3 reads TGTGCCAGCAGTTTATCTAGCTGGGACTTATACGAGCAGTACTTC.

This clone has just a few counts. The rearrangement uses TRBV21-1 and TRBJ1-2. TRBV21-1 is designated a pseudogene. The CDR3 spans 14 residues. The CDR3 loop reads CASSKARVNYGYTF. CDR3 sequence (DNA): TGTGCCAGCAGCAAAGCGAGGGTCAACTATGGCTACACCTTC.

This chain connects TRBV9 to TRBJ2-2, with D possibly TRBD2 on 5 matching bases. V was trimmed by 4 bases and J by 4 bases, leaving 17 bases between them. The CDR3 sequence is 16 residues long. Germline CDR1 and CDR2: SGDLS and YYNGEE. The CDR3, as DNA: TGTGCCAGCAGCCCCCTCGAGGGCCGGGTCACCGGGGAGCTGTTTTTT. This gives the protein CASSPLEGRVTGELFF.

The chain uses TRBV28 and TRBJ2-1; D ambiguous. From germline, CDR1 is MDHEN and CDR2 SYDVKM. This CDR3 comprises 15 residues. V was trimmed by 5 bases and J by 6 bases, leaving 17 bases between them. The CDR3, as DNA: TGTGCCAGCAGTATCCGACTCTTCCGACCCAATGAGCAGTTCTTC. Its protein is CASSIRLFRPNEQFF.

The chain carries TRBV10-2 and TRBJ1-1, with 9 bases aligning to TRBD1. Germline V gene lookup returns CDR1 WSHSY and CDR2 SAAADI. The CDR3 runs 15 residues. Trimming removed 1 base from V and 3 bases from J; junction bases left unmatched: 3. The DNA of the CDR3 is TGCGCCAGCAGTGAGTTTGACAGGGGGTACACTGAAGCTTTCTTT. It specifies CASSEFDRGYTEAFF.

The V and J genes are TRBV30 and TRBJ2-7; D is unclear. The CDR3 runs to 13 residues. Trimming removed 0 bases at V and 4 bases at J, with 10 bases between. Germline lookup yields CDR1 GTSNPN and CDR2 SVGIG (reference sequence). The CDR3 sequence is CAWSVNSVYEQYF. In DNA, the CDR3 is TGTGCCTGGAGTGTAAACAGCGTATACGAGCAGTACTTC.

Comments on this clone: Compared with germline, one end of the junction differs, possibly owing to a read error. CDR3 sequence reads: CASSLAGGDSYEQYF. The CDR3 coding sequence is TGTGCCAGCAGCCTAGCCGGGGGTGACTCCTACGAGCAGTACTTC. The chain is built from TRBV7-2 and TRBJ2-7; a possible D gene is TRBD2 (6 bases). In germline, CDR1 is SGHTA, CDR2 FQGNSA. The CDR3 runs 15 residues.

This clone was seen just once. At one end, the junction sequence differs from germline, possibly due to a read error. Distinct nucleotide sequences in the sample also encode this CDR3. The chain uses TRBV4-1 and TRBJ1-2; tentative D call: TRBD1 (6 bases). Germline CDR1 and CDR2: MGHRA and YSYEKL. This CDR3 has 16 amino acids. CDR3 sequence: CASSRLPGTTNYGYTF. The CDR3, as DNA: TGCGCCAGCAGCCGACTACCCGGGACAACTAATTATGGCTACACCTTC.

As concerns this clone: This may be a read error, as it is one base from a much larger clone. In DNA, the CDR3 is TGTGCCAGCAGCCGCGGACAGGGGACGCCCTACGAGCAGTACTTC. It encodes CASSRGQGTPYEQYF. The genes are TRBV11-2 and TRBJ2-7; 9 bases are a match to TRBD1. CDR1 and CDR2 (germline): SGHAT, FQNNGV. The CDR3 length is 15 residues. With 5 bases clipped from V and 2 bases from J, the junction kept 7 bases outside the gene matches.

The chain joins TRBV5-4 to TRBJ2-2, with D unclear. The CDR3 covers 17 residues. The V and J ends lost 4 bases and 2 bases respectively, with 18 bases between them. CDR1 is SGHNT and CDR2 is YYREEE in the germline V gene (reference sequence). CDR3 DNA: TGTGCCAGCAGCCCTGTGGCTGCGGCTCTCAACACCGGGGAGCTGTTTTTT. Translated: CASSPVAAALNTGELFF.

Worth noting for this clone: A far larger clone is only one base removed, so a read error is likely. Other DNA variants within this sample encode the same CDR3. V usage is TRBV4-3 and J usage is TRBJ2-7, with D maybe TRBD1 (6 bases). Germline V gene lookup returns CDR1 LGHNA and CDR2 YSLEER. CDR3 length equals 16 residues. Trimming pared 0 bases from V and 0 bases from J, leaving 12 bases between. The CDR3 DNA is TGCGCCAGCAGCCAAGAGCGGACAGCCCCCTCCTACGAGCAGTACTTC. Its protein is CASSQERTAPSYEQYF.